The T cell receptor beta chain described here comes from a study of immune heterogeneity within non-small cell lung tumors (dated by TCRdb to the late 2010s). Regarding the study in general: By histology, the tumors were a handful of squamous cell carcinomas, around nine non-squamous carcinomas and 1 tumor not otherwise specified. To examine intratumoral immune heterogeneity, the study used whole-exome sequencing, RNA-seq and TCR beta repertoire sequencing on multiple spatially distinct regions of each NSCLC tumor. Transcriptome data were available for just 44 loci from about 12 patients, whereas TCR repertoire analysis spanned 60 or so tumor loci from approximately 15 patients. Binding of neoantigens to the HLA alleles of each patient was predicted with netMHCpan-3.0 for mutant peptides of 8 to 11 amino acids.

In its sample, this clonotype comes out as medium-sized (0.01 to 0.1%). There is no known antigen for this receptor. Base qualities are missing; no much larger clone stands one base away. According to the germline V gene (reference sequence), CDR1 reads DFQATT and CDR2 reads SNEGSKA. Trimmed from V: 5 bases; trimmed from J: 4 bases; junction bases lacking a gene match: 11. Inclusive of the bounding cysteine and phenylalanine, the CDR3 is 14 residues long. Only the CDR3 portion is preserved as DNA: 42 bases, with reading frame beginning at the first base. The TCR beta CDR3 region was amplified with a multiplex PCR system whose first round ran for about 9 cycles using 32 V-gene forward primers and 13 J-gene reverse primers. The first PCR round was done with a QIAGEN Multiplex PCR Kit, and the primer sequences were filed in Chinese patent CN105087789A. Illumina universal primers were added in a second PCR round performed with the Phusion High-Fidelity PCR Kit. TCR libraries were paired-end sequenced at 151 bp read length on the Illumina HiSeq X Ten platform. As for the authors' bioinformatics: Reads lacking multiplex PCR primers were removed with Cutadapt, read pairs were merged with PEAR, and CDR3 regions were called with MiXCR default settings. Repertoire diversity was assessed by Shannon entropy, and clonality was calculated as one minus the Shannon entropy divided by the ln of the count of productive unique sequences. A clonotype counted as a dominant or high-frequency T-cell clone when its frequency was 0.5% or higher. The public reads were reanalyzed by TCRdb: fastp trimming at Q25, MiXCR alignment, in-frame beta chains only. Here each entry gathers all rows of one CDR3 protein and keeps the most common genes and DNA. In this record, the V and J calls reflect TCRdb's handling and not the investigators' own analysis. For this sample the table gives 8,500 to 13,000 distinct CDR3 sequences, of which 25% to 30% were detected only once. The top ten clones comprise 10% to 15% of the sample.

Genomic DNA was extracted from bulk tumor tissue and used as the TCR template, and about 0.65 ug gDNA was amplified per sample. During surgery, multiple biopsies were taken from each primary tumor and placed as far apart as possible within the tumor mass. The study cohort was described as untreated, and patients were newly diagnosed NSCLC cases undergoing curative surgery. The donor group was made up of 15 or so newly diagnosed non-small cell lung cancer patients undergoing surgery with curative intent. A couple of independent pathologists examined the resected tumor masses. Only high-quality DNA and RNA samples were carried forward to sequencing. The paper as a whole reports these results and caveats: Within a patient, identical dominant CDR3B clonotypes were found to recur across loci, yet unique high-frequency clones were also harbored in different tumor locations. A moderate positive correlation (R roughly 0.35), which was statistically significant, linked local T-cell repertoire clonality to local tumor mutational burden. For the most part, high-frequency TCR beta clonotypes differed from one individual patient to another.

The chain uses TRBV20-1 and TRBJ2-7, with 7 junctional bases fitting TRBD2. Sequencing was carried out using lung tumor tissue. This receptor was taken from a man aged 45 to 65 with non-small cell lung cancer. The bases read TGCAGTGCTCGGGGGGATAAAGCCTATTACGAGCAGTACTTC. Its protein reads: CSARGDKAYYEQYF.